This T cell receptor (beta chain) was documented in a study of blood T cell repertoires in COVID-19. The wider study: PBMCs, B-cell-depleted T cells, or T cells were the source of the cDNA or gDNA that made up the material.

Under the authors' procedure: By means of reference gene primer amplification, nucleated cell counts were estimated. The method was immunoSEQ multiplex PCR; TCRdb's version includes in-frame clones alone and lacks a portion of them. V and J calls plus clone size are reproduced from that table; the DNA served to infer D and trimming. This table holds around 300,000 clones, around 87% found once. Germline V gene data show CDR1 as MNHEY and CDR2 as SVGEGT. There are 16 residues in the CDR3. Trimming cost V 2 bases and J 0 bases; bases outside gene matches: 6. The source material was peripheral blood. The chain recombines TRBV6-2 or TRBV6-3 with TRBJ1-2; TRBD1 aligns across 7 bases. This receptor was identified in a woman in her forties or fifties with active or convalescent COVID-19. In DNA form, the CDR3 reads TGTGCCAGCAGTTACAGGGGGCGTACGGCTAACTATGGCTACACCTTC. It yields the protein CASSYRGRTANYGYTF.